These 13 T cell receptor beta chains originate from one sample sequenced in a study of T cell responses to AZD1222 COVID-19 vaccine. Clones were read by immunoSEQ multiplex PCR, and TCRdb kept only the in-frame ones, dropping some. Of tens of thousands of clones listed, 90% are singletons. The input for sequencing was peripheral blood, taken on day 0 of AZD1222 vaccination. The origin of the receptors is an adult in good health.

The chain recombines TRBV6-5 with TRBJ1-4; TRBD1 might be the D (5 bases). The V gene's germline CDR1 is MNHEY and CDR2 SVGAGI. V was trimmed by 3 bases and J by 5 bases, leaving 10 bases between them. The CDR3 is made up of 14 amino acids. The CDR3 DNA sequence: TGTGCCAGCAGTTATCAGGGAGTCAATGAAAAACTGTTTTTT. Amino acids: CASSYQGVNEKLFF.

The chain couples TRBV6-1 to TRBJ1-2; D is perhaps TRBD1 (5 bases). V was pared by 2 bases and J by 8 bases, with 15 bases between. Germline V CDR1 and CDR2: MNHNS, SASEGT. This CDR3 comprises 14 residues. In DNA form, the CDR3 reads TGTGCCAGCAGTGAACAGGGCAGGCAAGGAGGCTACACCTTC. Residues: CASSEQGRQGGYTF.

This chain connects TRBV5-1 to TRBJ1-2, with 7 bases fitting TRBD1. This CDR3 is 13 amino acids long. The ends lost 4 bases at V and 3 bases at J; junction bases unmatched: 3. Germline CDR1 SGHRS, CDR2 YFSETQ. The CDR3 DNA follows: TGCGCCAGCAGCCCAGGACAGGACTATGGCTACACCTTC. It specifies CASSPGQDYGYTF. Drawing the rest from reference TRBV5-1 and TRBJ1-2, the complete variable domain is KAGVTQTPRYLIKTRGQQVTLSCSPISGHRSVSWYQQTPGQGLQFLFEYFSETQRNKGNFPGRFSGRQFSNSRSEMNVSTLELGDSALYLCASSPGQDYGYTFGSGTRLTVV.

V gene TRBV7-2 combines with J gene TRBJ2-7; D may be TRBD1 (5 bases). Trimming left V 2 bases short and J 11 bases short, with 22 bases between. Germline V gene lookup returns CDR1 SGHTA and CDR2 FQGNSA. The CDR3 length is 15 residues. CDR3 sequence: CASSLNPQGSSPKYF. The CDR3 DNA sequence: TGTGCCAGCAGCTTAAACCCGCAGGGTAGTTCCCCGAAGTACTTC.

The V gene is TRBV5-4, the J gene TRBJ1-6; a weak D match, TRBD1 (6 bases). The CDR3 is 18 residues long. Trimming removed 3 bases at V and 0 bases at J, with 16 bases between. Germline V gene lookup returns CDR1 SGHNT and CDR2 YYREEE (reference sequence). For the CDR3, the DNA is TGTGCCAGCAGCTATATACAGGGCGCTATCTCCTATAATTCACCCCTCCACTTT. This translates into CASSYIQGAISYNSPLHF.

Notes on this clone: Other DNA sequences within the sample encode an identical CDR3. The chain recombines TRBV18 with TRBJ2-3; no firm D call. The germline V and J ends were trimmed by 3 bases and 1 base, with 2 bases remaining between them. This CDR3 contains 12 residues. Germline CDR1 reads KGHSH; CDR2 reads LQKENI. CDR3 loop: CASSPGTDTQYF. CDR3 DNA: TGTGCCAGCTCACCGGGCACAGATACGCAGTATTTT.

The chain couples TRBV4-3 to TRBJ2-4, with 11 bases lining up with TRBD2. Germline CDR1 LGHNA, CDR2 YSLEER. The CDR3 contains 16 residues. V shed 1 base and J 5 bases; nucleotides not matched to a gene: 4. CDR3 sequence reads: CASSQGVSGGENIQYF. CDR3 coding DNA: TGCGCCAGCAGCCAAGGTGTTAGCGGGGGGGAAAACATTCAGTACTTC.

With regard to this clone: Other nucleotide sequences from this sample produce the same CDR3. The chain is built from TRBV6-2 or TRBV6-3 and TRBJ1-1; D call uncertain. The CDR3 runs 14 residues. The germline V gene encodes CDR1 MNHEY and CDR2 SVGEGT. V lost 3 bases and J 4 bases, leaving 12 bases between the germline ends. CDR3 residues: CASSYSSAATEAFF. The CDR3, as DNA: TGTGCCAGCAGTTATTCGAGCGCGGCCACTGAAGCTTTCTTT.

This clone has just one count. The chain is built from TRBV9 and TRBJ1-4, with D unresolved. The CDR3 is 14 residues long. The germline V and J ends were trimmed by 0 bases and 7 bases, with 10 bases remaining between them. CDR1 is SGDLS and CDR2 is YYNGEE in the germline V gene. This CDR3 reads CASSVAPTSEKLFF. As DNA, the CDR3 is TGTGCCAGCAGCGTAGCTCCCACAAGTGAAAAACTGTTTTTT.

The V call is TRBV19, the J call TRBJ1-1; the match to TRBD1 covers 8 bases. Germline V CDR1 and CDR2: LNHDA, SQIVND (reference sequence). V shed 5 bases and J 5 bases; nucleotides not matched to a gene: 10. This CDR3 contains 15 residues. The CDR3 DNA reads TGTGCCAGTAGTGTACAACAGGGGGTACGGACTGAAGCTTTCTTT. It yields the protein CASSVQQGVRTEAFF.

The chain couples TRBV3-1 (or the pseudogene TRBV3-2) to TRBJ2-7; 7 positions match TRBD1. Germline CDR1 LGHDT, CDR2 YNNKEL (reference sequence). The CDR3 is made up of 14 amino acids. The junction had 3 bases not matched to a gene; V was cut back by 4 bases and J by 0 bases. Here the CDR3 reads CASSRDSRSYEQYF. CDR3 in DNA: TGTGCCAGCAGCCGGGACAGCCGCTCCTACGAGCAGTACTTC.

The chain recombines TRBV2 with TRBJ2-6; 8 positions match TRBD2. The V gene end was trimmed by 8 bases and the J gene end by 0 bases; junction bases not matched to a gene: 12. Germline CDR1 and CDR2: SNHLY and FYNNEI. This CDR3 has 18 residues. The CDR3 DNA is TGTGCCAGCGGCCGTACGGGAGGGGCCACCTCTGGGGCCAACGTCCTGACTTTC. It specifies CASGRTGGATSGANVLTF.

This chain joins TRBV29-1 and TRBJ2-2, with 8 bases matching TRBD2. The CDR3 sequence is 15 residues long. The germline V gene has CDR1 SQVTM and CDR2 ANQGSEA. V lost 6 bases, J lost 7 bases, and 13 bases stayed unmatched. CDR3 bases: TGCAGCGTGAAAACACCGGGACTAGAGAGCGGGGAGCTGTTTTTT. This codes for CSVKTPGLESGELFF.